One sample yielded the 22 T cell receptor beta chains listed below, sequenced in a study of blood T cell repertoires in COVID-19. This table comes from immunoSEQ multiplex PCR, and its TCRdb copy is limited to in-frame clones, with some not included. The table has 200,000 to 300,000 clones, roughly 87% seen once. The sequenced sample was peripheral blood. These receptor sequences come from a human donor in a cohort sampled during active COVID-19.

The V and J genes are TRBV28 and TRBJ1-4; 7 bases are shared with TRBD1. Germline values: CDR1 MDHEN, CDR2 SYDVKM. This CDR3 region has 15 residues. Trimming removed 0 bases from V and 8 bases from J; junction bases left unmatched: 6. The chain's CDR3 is CASSLWLSGGEKLFF. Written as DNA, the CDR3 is TGTGCCAGCAGTTTATGGTTGTCAGGGGGGGAAAAACTGTTTTTT.

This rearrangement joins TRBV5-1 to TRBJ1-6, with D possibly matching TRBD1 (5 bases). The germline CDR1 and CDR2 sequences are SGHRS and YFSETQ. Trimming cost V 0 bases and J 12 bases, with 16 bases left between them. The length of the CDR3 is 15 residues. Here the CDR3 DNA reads TGCGCCAGCAGCTTGGGTCTGGCGGGGGACGGACCCCTCCACTTT. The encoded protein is CASSLGLAGDGPLHF.

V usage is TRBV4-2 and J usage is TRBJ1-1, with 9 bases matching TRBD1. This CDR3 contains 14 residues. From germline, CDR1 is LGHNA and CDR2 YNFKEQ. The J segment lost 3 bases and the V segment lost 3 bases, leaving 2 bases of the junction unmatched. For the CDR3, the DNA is TGTGCCAGCAGCCAGGGACAGGGACACACTGAAGCTTTCTTT. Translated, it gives CASSQGQGHTEAFF.

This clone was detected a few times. The CDR3 is CASSFWDRGPGNTIYF. CDR3 bases: TGCGCCAGCAGCTTCTGGGACAGGGGGCCTGGAAACACCATATATTTT. The V call is TRBV5-1, the J call TRBJ1-3; 12 bases map to TRBD1. Trimming at V came to 2 bases and at J to 2 bases, leaving 2 bases not matched to a gene. The CDR3 runs to 16 residues. Per the germline V gene, CDR1 is SGHRS and CDR2 is YFSETQ.

The DNA of the CDR3 is TGTGCCAGCAAAAAGGGAGGCTATGGCTACACCTTC. Translating gives CASKKGGYGYTF. V gene TRBV2 combines with J gene TRBJ1-2; D gene uncertain. The CDR3 has 12 amino acids. Trimming stripped 7 bases from V and 4 bases from J, with 10 bases between. The germline gives CDR1 SNHLY, CDR2 FYNNEI.

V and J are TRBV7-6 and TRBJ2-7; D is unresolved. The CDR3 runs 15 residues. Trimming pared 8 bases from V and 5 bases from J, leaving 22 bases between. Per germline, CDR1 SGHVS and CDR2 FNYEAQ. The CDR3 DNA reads TGTGCCAGCGCGCCCGGTTCCAAGCCTTTCCACGAGCAGTACTTC. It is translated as CASAPGSKPFHEQYF.

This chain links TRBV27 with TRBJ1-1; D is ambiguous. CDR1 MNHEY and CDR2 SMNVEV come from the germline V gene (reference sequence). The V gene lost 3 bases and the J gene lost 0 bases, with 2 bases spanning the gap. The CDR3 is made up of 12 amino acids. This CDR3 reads CASSFMNTEAFF. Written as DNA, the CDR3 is TGTGCCAGCAGTTTTATGAACACTGAAGCTTTCTTT.

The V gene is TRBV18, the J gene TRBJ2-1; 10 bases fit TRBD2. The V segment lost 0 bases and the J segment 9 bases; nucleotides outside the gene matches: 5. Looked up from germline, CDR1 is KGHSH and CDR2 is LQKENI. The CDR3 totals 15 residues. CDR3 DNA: TGTGCCAGCTCACCACCTCTAGCGGGAGAGGGTGAGCAGTTCTTC. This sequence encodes CASSPPLAGEGEQFF. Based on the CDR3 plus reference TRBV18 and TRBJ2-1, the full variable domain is NAGVMQNPRHLVRRRGQEARLRCSPMKGHSHVYWYRQLPEEGLKFMVYLQKENIIDESGMPKERFSAEFPKEGPSILRIQQVVRGDSAAYFCASSPPLAGEGEQFFGPGTRLTVL.

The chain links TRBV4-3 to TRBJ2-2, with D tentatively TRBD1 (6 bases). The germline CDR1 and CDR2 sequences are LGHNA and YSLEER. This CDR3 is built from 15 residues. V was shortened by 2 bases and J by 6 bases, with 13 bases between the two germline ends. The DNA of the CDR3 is TGCGCCAGCAGCCAAAACGTGGGACAAGCCGGGGAGCTGTTTTTT. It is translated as CASSQNVGQAGELFF.

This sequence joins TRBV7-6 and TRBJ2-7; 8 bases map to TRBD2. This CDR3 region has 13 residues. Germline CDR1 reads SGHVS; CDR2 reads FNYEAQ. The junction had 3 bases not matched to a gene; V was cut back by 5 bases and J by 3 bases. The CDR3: CASSPSGGYEQYF. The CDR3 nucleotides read TGTGCCAGCAGCCCAAGCGGGGGCTACGAGCAGTACTTC.

The CDR3 nucleotides are TGTGCCAGCGTAGAACAGCCCTATAGCAATCAGCCCCAGCATTTT. Amino acid sequence: CASVEQPYSNQPQHF. The gene calls are TRBV2 and TRBJ1-5; D unresolved. In germline, CDR1 is SNHLY, CDR2 FYNNEI. This CDR3 has 15 amino acids. The ends were cut back, 8 bases at V and 0 bases at J, with 14 bases in the middle.

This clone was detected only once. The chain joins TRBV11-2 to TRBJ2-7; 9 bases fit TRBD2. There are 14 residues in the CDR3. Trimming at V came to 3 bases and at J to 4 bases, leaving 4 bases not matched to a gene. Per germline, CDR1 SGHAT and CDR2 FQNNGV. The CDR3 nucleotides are TGTGCCAGCAGCTTGCGGGGGGGCCTTTACGAGCAGTACTTC. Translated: CASSLRGGLYEQYF.

CDR3 sequence: CASRGGTTNEKLFF. Here the CDR3 DNA reads TGTGCCAGCAGGGGCGGGACAACTAATGAAAAACTGTTTTTT. The chain employs TRBV6-5 and TRBJ1-4, with no clear D. This CDR3 region has 14 residues. Germline V gene lookup returns CDR1 MNHEY and CDR2 SVGAGI. V lost 6 bases and J lost 0, with 8 bases in between.

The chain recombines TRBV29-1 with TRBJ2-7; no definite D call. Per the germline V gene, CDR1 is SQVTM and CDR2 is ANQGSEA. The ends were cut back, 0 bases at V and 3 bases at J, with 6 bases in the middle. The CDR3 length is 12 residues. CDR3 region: CSVEDGSYEQYF. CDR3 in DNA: TGCAGCGTTGAAGATGGTAGCTACGAGCAGTACTTC.

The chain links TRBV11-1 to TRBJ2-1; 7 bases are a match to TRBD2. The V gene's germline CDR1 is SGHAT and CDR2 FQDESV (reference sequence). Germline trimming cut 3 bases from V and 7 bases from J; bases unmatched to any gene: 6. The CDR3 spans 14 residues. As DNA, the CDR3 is TGTGCCAGCAGCTTCCTGGGGAGGGCGAATGAGCAGTTCTTC. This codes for CASSFLGRANEQFF.

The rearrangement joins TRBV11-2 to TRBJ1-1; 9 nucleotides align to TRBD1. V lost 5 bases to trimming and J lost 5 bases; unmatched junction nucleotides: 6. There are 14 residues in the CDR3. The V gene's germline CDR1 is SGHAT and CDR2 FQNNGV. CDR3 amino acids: CASSRQGGTTEAFF. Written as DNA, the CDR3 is TGTGCCAGCAGCCGACAGGGGGGAACAACTGAAGCTTTCTTT.

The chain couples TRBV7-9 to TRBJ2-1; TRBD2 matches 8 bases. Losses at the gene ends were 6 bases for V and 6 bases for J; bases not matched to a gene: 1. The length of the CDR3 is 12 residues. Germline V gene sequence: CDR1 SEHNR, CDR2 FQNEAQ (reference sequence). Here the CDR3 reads CASRGTSNEQFF. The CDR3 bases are TGTGCCAGCAGGGGGACTAGCAATGAGCAGTTCTTC.

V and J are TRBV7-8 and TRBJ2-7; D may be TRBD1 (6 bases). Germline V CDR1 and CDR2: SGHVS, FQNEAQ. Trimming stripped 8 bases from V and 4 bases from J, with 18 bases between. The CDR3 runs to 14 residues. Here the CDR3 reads CASSPSGRGYEQYF. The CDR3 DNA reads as TGTGCCAGCTCTCCGTCAGGCAGGGGATACGAGCAGTACTTC. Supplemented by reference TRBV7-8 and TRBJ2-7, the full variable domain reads GAGVSQSPRYKVAKRGQDVALRCDPISGHVSLFWYQQALGQGPEFLTYFQNEAQLDKSGLPSDRFFAERPEGSVSTLKIQRTQQEDSAVYLCASSPSGRGYEQYFGPGTRLTVT.

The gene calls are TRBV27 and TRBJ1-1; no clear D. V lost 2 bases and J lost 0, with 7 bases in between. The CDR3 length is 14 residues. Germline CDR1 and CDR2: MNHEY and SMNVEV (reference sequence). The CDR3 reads CASSLKQLNTEAFF. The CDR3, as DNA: TGTGCCAGCAGTTTAAAACAGTTGAACACTGAAGCTTTCTTT.

The CDR3: CASSLVGQGFAPTNEKLFF. For the CDR3, the DNA is TGTGCCAGCAGTTTAGTAGGACAGGGTTTTGCTCCAACTAATGAAAAACTGTTTTTT. The chain recombines TRBV27 with TRBJ1-4, with TRBD1 matching 8 bases. CDR3 length equals 19 residues. In germline, CDR1 is MNHEY, CDR2 SMNVEV (reference sequence). Germline trimming cut 2 bases from V and 0 bases from J; bases unmatched to any gene: 11.

The CDR3 region has the DNA TGTGCCAGCAGTCCTAGGGTGGGGGGTGAAGCTTTCTTT. Translated: CASSPRVGGEAFF. The gene calls are TRBV6-5 and TRBJ1-1; D might be TRBD1 (5 bases). With 5 bases removed from V and 7 bases from J, the gap between germline ends came to 14 bases. The CDR3 covers 13 residues. Germline CDR1 reads MNHEY; CDR2 reads SVGAGI.

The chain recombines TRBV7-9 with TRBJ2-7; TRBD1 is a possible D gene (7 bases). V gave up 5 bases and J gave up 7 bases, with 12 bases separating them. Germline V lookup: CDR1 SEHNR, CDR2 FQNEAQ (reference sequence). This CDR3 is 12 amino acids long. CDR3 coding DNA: TGTGCCAGCAGCCAGGGGGGTTGGGAGCAGTACTTC. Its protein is CASSQGGWEQYF.